One sample yielded the 11 T cell receptor beta chains listed below, sequenced in a study of cytomegalovirus exposure and HLA in healthy donors. The PCR employed 60 Vbeta primers together with 13 Jbeta primers. Sequenced by immunoSEQ multiplex PCR; TCRdb stores in-frame clones only, minus some. This table holds 150,000 or so clones, 70% to 80% found once. Material: PBMCs. All receptors derive from a young man in good health and CMV-seropositive.

V usage is TRBV29-1 and J usage is TRBJ1-1; D unresolved. The germline CDR1 and CDR2 sequences are SQVTM and ANQGSEA. This CDR3 contains 12 residues. Trimming stripped 4 bases from V and 1 base from J, with 7 bases between. The CDR3 reads CSVVGENTEAFF. The CDR3 DNA is TGCAGCGTTGTGGGAGAGAACACTGAAGCTTTCTTT.

V usage is TRBV5-4 and J usage is TRBJ1-1; D remains unclear. The CDR3 length is 12 residues. Germline V gene sequence: CDR1 SGHNT, CDR2 YYREEE (reference sequence). V lost 0 bases to trimming and J lost 5 bases, with 5 bases between them. The CDR3: CASSLASTEAFF. The DNA for the CDR3 is TGTGCCAGCAGCTTGGCCTCGACTGAAGCTTTCTTT.

This clone was counted between two and nine times. The chain combines TRBV7-3 with TRBJ1-1; D is perhaps TRBD1 (5 bases). The germline V and J ends were trimmed by 5 bases and 10 bases, with 26 bases remaining between them. The CDR3 covers 16 residues. Germline V lookup: CDR1 SGHTA, CDR2 FQGTGA. The CDR3 spells CASSPQGVSPPEGAFF. In DNA, the CDR3 is TGTGCCAGCAGCCCTCAAGGGGTGTCTCCGCCTGAAGGAGCTTTCTTT.

A word on this clone: The CDR3 ends on some other residue instead of the conserved phenylalanine or tryptophan, so this is likely a read error. The chain employs TRBV2 and TRBJ1-1, with unresolved D. The CDR3 is made up of 12 amino acids. The germline V and J ends were trimmed by 4 bases and 11 bases, with 14 bases remaining between them. Germline CDR1 reads SNHLY; CDR2 reads FYNNEI. CDR3 nucleotides: TGTGCCAGCAGTGGGACGGAGGCATGGGCTTTCCTT. It codes for CASSGTEAWAFL.

The V call is TRBV2, the J call TRBJ2-3, with 15 bases lining up with TRBD2. The CDR3 spans 14 residues. Trimming removed 11 bases from V and 6 bases from J; junction bases left unmatched: 6. Germline V gene sequence: CDR1 SNHLY, CDR2 FYNNEI. CDR3 nucleotides: TGTGCCGCCGGACTAGCGGGAGGGGGGGATACGCAGTATTTT. Translated: CAAGLAGGGDTQYF.

The chain is built from TRBV5-1 and TRBJ1-6; D is unresolved. CDR3 length: 14 amino acids. V lost 0 bases, J lost 8 bases, and 9 bases lay in between. The V gene's germline CDR1 is SGHRS and CDR2 YFSETQ. The CDR3 coding sequence is TGCGCCAGCAGCTTGGCCAGGACTTATTCACCCCTCCACTTT. This gives the protein CASSLARTYSPLHF. Drawing the rest from reference TRBV5-1 and TRBJ1-6, the complete variable domain is KAGVTQTPRYLIKTRGQQVTLSCSPISGHRSVSWYQQTPGQGLQFLFEYFSETQRNKGNFPGRFSGRQFSNSRSEMNVSTLELGDSALYLCASSLARTYSPLHFGNGTRLTVT.

The chain carries TRBV7-8 and TRBJ1-5, with 12 bases that match TRBD1. Losses at the gene ends were 0 bases for V and 4 bases for J; bases not matched to a gene: 1. This CDR3 has 16 residues. Germline V CDR1 and CDR2: SGHVS, FQNEAQ. The CDR3 sequence is CASSLAGQGANQPQHF. The DNA of the CDR3 is TGTGCCAGCAGCTTAGCGGGACAGGGGGCTAATCAGCCCCAGCATTTT. The full variable domain, its missing parts supplied by reference TRBV7-8 and TRBJ1-5, is GAGVSQSPRYKVAKRGQDVALRCDPISGHVSLFWYQQALGQGPEFLTYFQNEAQLDKSGLPSDRFFAERPEGSVSTLKIQRTQQEDSAVYLCASSLAGQGANQPQHFGDGTRLSIL.

The chain couples TRBV19 to TRBJ2-6; possibly TRBD1 for D (5 bases). Germline-derived CDR1 and CDR2 are LNHDA and SQIVND (reference sequence). The CDR3 has 14 amino acids. The germline V and J ends were trimmed by 11 bases and 4 bases, with 15 bases remaining between them. CDR3: CAVTPGYGANVLTF. CDR3 coding DNA: TGTGCCGTAACCCCAGGGTACGGGGCCAACGTCCTGACTTTC.

This chain links TRBV28 with TRBJ1-3, with D perhaps TRBD1 (6 bases). This CDR3 comprises 15 residues. V dropped 5 bases and J dropped 1 base, with 12 bases sitting between them. The germline CDR1 and CDR2 sequences are MDHEN and SYDVKM. CDR3 loop: CASSPGTRSGNTIYF. The CDR3 DNA sequence: TGTGCCAGCAGTCCCGGGACAAGATCTGGAAACACCATATATTTT.

This sequence joins TRBV4-1 and TRBJ1-6, with D unclear. Trimming removed 0 bases at V and 9 bases at J, with 18 bases between. This CDR3 region has 17 residues. Per germline, CDR1 MGHRA and CDR2 YSYEKL. The CDR3 here is CASSQDAAELFSSPLHF. CDR3 sequence (DNA): TGCGCCAGCAGCCAAGATGCGGCAGAATTATTCTCTTCACCCCTCCACTTT.

The DNA of the CDR3 is TGTGCCAGCAGCCCACAGGGTTATACGCAGTATTTT. Amino acid sequence: CASSPQGYTQYF. This sequence joins TRBV13 and TRBJ2-3; D may be TRBD1 (6 bases). Germline V gene sequence: CDR1 PRHDT, CDR2 FYEKMQ (reference sequence). Trimming cost V 5 bases and J 7 bases, with 10 bases left between them. CDR3 length equals 12 residues. The full variable domain, in which reference TRBV13 and TRBJ2-3 provide the parts outside the CDR3, is AAGVIQSPRHLIKEKRETATLKCYPIPRHDTVYWYQQGPGQDPQFLISFYEKMQSDKGSIPDRFSAQQFSDYHSELNMSSLELGDSALYFCASSPQGYTQYFGPGTRLTVL.